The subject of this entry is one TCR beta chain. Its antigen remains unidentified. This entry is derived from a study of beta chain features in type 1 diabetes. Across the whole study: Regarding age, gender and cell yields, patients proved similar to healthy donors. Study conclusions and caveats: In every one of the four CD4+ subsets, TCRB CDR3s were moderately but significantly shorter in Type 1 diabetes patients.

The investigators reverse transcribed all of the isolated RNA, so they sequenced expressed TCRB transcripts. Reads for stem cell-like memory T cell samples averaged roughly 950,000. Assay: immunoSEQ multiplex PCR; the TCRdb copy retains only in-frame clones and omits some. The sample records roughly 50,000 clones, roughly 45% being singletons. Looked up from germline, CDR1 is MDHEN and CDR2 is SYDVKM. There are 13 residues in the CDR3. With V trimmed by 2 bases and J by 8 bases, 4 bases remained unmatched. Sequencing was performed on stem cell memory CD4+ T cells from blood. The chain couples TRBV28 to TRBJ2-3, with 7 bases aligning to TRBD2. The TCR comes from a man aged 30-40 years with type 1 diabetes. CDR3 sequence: CASSLVGGSTQYF. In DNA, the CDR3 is TGTGCCAGCAGTTTAGTTGGCGGGAGTACGCAGTATTTT.